The rows below give T cell receptor beta chains drawn from one sample of a study of T-cell memory formation after mild COVID-19. TCRdb processed the 5' RACE reads anew with MiXCR; each CDR3 protein has one entry. The sample shows about 560,000 distinct CDR3 sequences, less than 25% of them seen only once. The specimen sequenced was PBMCs or a T cell subset sorted from them (not recorded which). Every receptor here comes from an adult woman who had mild COVID-19 (a few samples of this study predate the infection). Cell type and time point are not known. The CDR3 runs from the conserved cysteine through the conserved F or W. Each record gives: clone size, V gene, D gene, J gene, CDR3 protein, CDR3 DNA. A D gene is named only where the DNA matches it firmly. A clone size is listed for some rows: how often the clone was seen (once, few, many), or a class if it is expanded.

abundance: few
v_gene: TRBV20-1
d_gene: TRBD2
j_gene: TRBJ2-1
CDR3aa: CSASGTSGGGFF
CDR3nt: TGCAGTGCTTCTGGGACTAGCGGGGGGGGCTTCTTC

abundance: -
v_gene: TRBV29-1
d_gene: TRBD1
j_gene: TRBJ1-1
CDR3aa: CSVRQGNTEAFF
CDR3nt: TGCAGCGTGCGACAGGGGAACACTGAAGCTTTCTTT

abundance: -
v_gene: TRBV25-1
d_gene: -
j_gene: TRBJ1-1
CDR3aa: CASSERVGGATEAFF
CDR3nt: TGTGCCAGCAGTGAGAGGGTGGGGGGGGCCACTGAAGCTTTCTTT

abundance: -
v_gene: TRBV7-9
d_gene: -
j_gene: TRBJ2-5
CDR3aa: CASSTNRDIKETQYF
CDR3nt: TGTGCCAGCAGCACCAACCGGGACATTAAAGAGACCCAGTACTTC

abundance: -
v_gene: TRBV5-6
d_gene: TRBD2
j_gene: TRBJ2-1
CDR3aa: CASSSPGLAGGPNNEQFF
CDR3nt: TGTGCCAGCAGCTCACCGGGACTAGCGGGAGGGCCAAACAATGAGCAGTTCTTC

abundance: many
v_gene: TRBV7-3
d_gene: -
j_gene: TRBJ2-1
CDR3aa: CASSSGAAEQFF
CDR3nt: TGTGCCAGCAGCTCCGGGGCCGCTGAGCAGTTCTTC

abundance: many
v_gene: TRBV12-3/TRBV12-4
d_gene: TRBD2
j_gene: TRBJ2-3
CDR3aa: CASGTSGGTDTQYF
CDR3nt: TGTGCCAGCGGCACTAGCGGGGGCACAGATACGCAGTATTTT

abundance: few
v_gene: TRBV7-2
d_gene: TRBD2
j_gene: TRBJ2-3
CDR3aa: CASSFGLAGATRTDTQYF
CDR3nt: TGTGCCAGCAGCTTCGGACTAGCGGGAGCGACCCGCACAGATACGCAGTATTTT

abundance: few
v_gene: TRBV4-3
d_gene: -
j_gene: TRBJ1-1
CDR3aa: CASSQGGGLGGEAFF
CDR3nt: TGCGCCAGCAGCCAAGGGGGGGGGCTGGGCGGTGAAGCTTTCTTT

abundance: few
v_gene: TRBV7-8
d_gene: -
j_gene: TRBJ1-5
CDR3aa: CASSLGRGLINSNQPQHF
CDR3nt: TGTGCCAGCAGCTTAGGCAGAGGACTAATTAATAGCAATCAGCCCCAGCATTTT

abundance: -
v_gene: TRBV7-9
d_gene: TRBD1
j_gene: TRBJ2-1
CDR3aa: CASSPPTGKAYNEQFF
CDR3nt: TGTGCCAGCAGCCCACCGACAGGGAAGGCCTACAATGAGCAGTTCTTC

abundance: -
v_gene: TRBV9
d_gene: TRBD1
j_gene: TRBJ1-1
CDR3aa: CASSPLEDRVGAFF
CDR3nt: TGTGCCAGCAGCCCCTTGGAGGACAGGGTGGGAGCTTTCTTT

abundance: few
v_gene: TRBV20-1
d_gene: TRBD1
j_gene: TRBJ1-1
CDR3aa: CSARVTGLNTEAFF
CDR3nt: TGCAGTGCTAGAGTGACAGGGTTGAACACTGAAGCTTTCTTT

abundance: few
v_gene: TRBV20-1
d_gene: TRBD2
j_gene: TRBJ2-3
CDR3aa: CSARHRLAGGPGTDTQYF
CDR3nt: TGCAGTGCTAGACACCGACTAGCGGGAGGTCCCGGCACAGATACGCAGTATTTT

abundance: many
v_gene: TRBV7-9
d_gene: -
j_gene: TRBJ2-5
CDR3aa: CASSLLTGNQETQYF
CDR3nt: TGTGCCAGCAGCTTGTTAACCGGGAACCAAGAGACCCAGTACTTC

abundance: -
v_gene: TRBV11-3
d_gene: TRBD2
j_gene: TRBJ2-1
CDR3aa: CASSPMVGGKFF
CDR3nt: TGTGCCAGCAGCCCTATGGTCGGGGGGAAGTTCTTC

abundance: -
v_gene: TRBV5-1
d_gene: TRBD2
j_gene: TRBJ2-3
CDR3aa: CASYAGGTDTQYF
CDR3nt: TGCGCCAGCTATGCGGGGGGCACAGATACGCAGTATTTT

abundance: -
v_gene: TRBV7-9
d_gene: -
j_gene: TRBJ2-7
CDR3aa: CASSLRNIFGYEQYF
CDR3nt: TGTGCCAGCAGCTTGCGGAACATTTTCGGTTACGAGCAGTACTTC

abundance: -
v_gene: TRBV18
d_gene: -
j_gene: TRBJ1-1
CDR3aa: CASSPTLVGNTEAFF
CDR3nt: TGTGCCAGCTCACCCACGCTCGTCGGGAACACTGAAGCTTTCTTT

abundance: few
v_gene: TRBV9
d_gene: TRBD1
j_gene: TRBJ1-1
CDR3aa: CASSFRQGDSPTEAFF
CDR3nt: TGTGCCAGCAGCTTTCGACAGGGTGATAGTCCCACTGAAGCTTTCTTT

abundance: -
v_gene: TRBV4-3
d_gene: TRBD1
j_gene: TRBJ2-1
CDR3aa: CASSQRRTGLNEQFF
CDR3nt: TGCGCCAGCAGCCAGCGACGGACAGGGCTCAATGAGCAGTTCTTC

abundance: many
v_gene: TRBV4-2
d_gene: TRBD1
j_gene: TRBJ2-2
CDR3aa: CASSQSGGPNTGELFF
CDR3nt: TGTGCCAGCAGCCAATCAGGGGGCCCGAACACCGGGGAGCTGTTTTTT

abundance: few
v_gene: TRBV27
d_gene: -
j_gene: TRBJ2-7
CDR3aa: CASRGGNEQYF
CDR3nt: TGTGCCAGCAGGGGGGGCAACGAGCAGTACTTC

abundance: few
v_gene: TRBV18
d_gene: -
j_gene: TRBJ2-5
CDR3aa: CASSPKAGETQYF
CDR3nt: TGTGCCAGCTCTCCCAAGGCCGGAGAGACCCAGTACTTC

abundance: -
v_gene: TRBV15
d_gene: -
j_gene: TRBJ1-4
CDR3aa: CATGTAFNEKLFF
CDR3nt: TGTGCCACCGGGACCGCATTTAATGAAAAACTGTTTTTT

abundance: -
v_gene: TRBV6-1
d_gene: -
j_gene: TRBJ2-1
CDR3aa: CASSLPRGRQVGEQFF
CDR3nt: TGTGCCAGCAGTTTACCTAGGGGTCGACAGGTGGGTGAGCAGTTCTTC

abundance: -
v_gene: TRBV18
d_gene: -
j_gene: TRBJ2-5
CDR3aa: CASSPPPVSRQETQYF
CDR3nt: TGTGCCAGCTCCCCTCCCCCGGTTTCCAGGCAAGAGACCCAGTACTTC

abundance: few
v_gene: TRBV2
d_gene: -
j_gene: TRBJ2-7
CDR3aa: CASAEGQAAYEQYF
CDR3nt: TGTGCCAGCGCGGAGGGGCAAGCAGCCTACGAGCAGTACTTC

abundance: -
v_gene: TRBV7-2
d_gene: -
j_gene: TRBJ1-4
CDR3aa: CASRRAGVNNEKLFF
CDR3nt: TGTGCCAGCAGGCGAGCAGGGGTAAATAATGAAAAACTGTTTTTT

abundance: -
v_gene: TRBV20-1
d_gene: -
j_gene: TRBJ2-5
CDR3aa: CSASRLDSRKIGETQYF
CDR3nt: TGCAGTGCTAGCAGACTAGACTCACGGAAGATCGGAGAGACCCAGTACTTC

abundance: -
v_gene: TRBV24-1
d_gene: -
j_gene: TRBJ2-3
CDR3aa: CATSDLTWYGTDTQYF
CDR3nt: TGTGCCACCAGTGACCTGACATGGTATGGCACAGATACGCAGTATTTT

abundance: few
v_gene: TRBV4-2
d_gene: TRBD2
j_gene: TRBJ2-3
CDR3aa: CASSQVPGGPGDTQYF
CDR3nt: TGTGCCAGCAGCCAAGTCCCGGGGGGGCCCGGGGATACGCAGTATTTT

abundance: -
v_gene: TRBV6-5
d_gene: TRBD1
j_gene: TRBJ1-2
CDR3aa: CASSRGSPGQRANYGYTF
CDR3nt: TGTGCCAGCAGTCGTGGCTCCCCGGGACAGAGAGCTAACTATGGCTACACCTTC

abundance: -
v_gene: TRBV7-2
d_gene: TRBD1
j_gene: TRBJ2-1
CDR3aa: CASSPDRGGFNEQFF
CDR3nt: TGTGCCAGCAGCCCTGACAGGGGCGGTTTCAATGAGCAGTTCTTC

abundance: few
v_gene: TRBV20-1
d_gene: -
j_gene: TRBJ2-3
CDR3aa: CSARRVGMNTQYF
CDR3nt: TGCAGTGCTAGGAGAGTAGGGATGAATACGCAGTATTTT

abundance: -
v_gene: TRBV24-1
d_gene: -
j_gene: TRBJ2-7
CDR3aa: CATAENPDQGGYEQYF
CDR3nt: TGTGCCACCGCTGAGAACCCGGATCAAGGGGGCTACGAGCAGTACTTC